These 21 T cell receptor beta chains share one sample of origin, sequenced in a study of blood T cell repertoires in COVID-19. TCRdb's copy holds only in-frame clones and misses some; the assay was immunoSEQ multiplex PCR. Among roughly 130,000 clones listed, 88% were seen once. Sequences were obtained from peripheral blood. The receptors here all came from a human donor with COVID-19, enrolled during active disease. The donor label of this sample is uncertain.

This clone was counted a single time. Here the CDR3 reads CAISADRSGNTEAFF. The DNA of the CDR3 is TGTGCCATCAGTGCAGACAGGTCGGGGAACACTGAAGCTTTCTTT. This chain links TRBV10-3 with TRBJ1-1; TRBD1 might be the D (6 bases). Germline-derived CDR1 and CDR2 are ENHRY and SYGVKD. The CDR3 consists of 15 residues. The germline V and J ends were trimmed by 4 bases and 1 base, with 13 bases remaining between them.

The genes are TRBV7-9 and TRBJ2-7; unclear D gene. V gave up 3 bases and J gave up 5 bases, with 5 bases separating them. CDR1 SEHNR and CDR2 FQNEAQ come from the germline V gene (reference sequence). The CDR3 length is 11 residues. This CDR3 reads CASSFNHEQYF. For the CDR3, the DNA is TGTGCCAGCAGCTTTAATCACGAGCAGTACTTC.

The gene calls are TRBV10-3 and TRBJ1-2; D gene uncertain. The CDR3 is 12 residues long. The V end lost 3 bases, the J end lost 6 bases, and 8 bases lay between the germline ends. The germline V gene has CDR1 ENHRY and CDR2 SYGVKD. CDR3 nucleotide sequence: TGTGCCATCAGTGACCCCGCGGATGGCTACACCTTC. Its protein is CAISDPADGYTF.

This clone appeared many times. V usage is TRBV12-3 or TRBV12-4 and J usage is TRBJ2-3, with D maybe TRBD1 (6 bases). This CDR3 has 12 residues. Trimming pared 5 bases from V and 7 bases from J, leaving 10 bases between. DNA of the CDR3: TGTGCCAGCAGTCTGGGGGCCAATACGCAGTATTTT. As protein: CASSLGANTQYF.

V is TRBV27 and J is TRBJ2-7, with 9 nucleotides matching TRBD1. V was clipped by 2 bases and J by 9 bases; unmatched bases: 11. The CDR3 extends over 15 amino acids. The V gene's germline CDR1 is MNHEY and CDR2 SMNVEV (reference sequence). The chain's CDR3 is CASSLTPGQGVGQYF. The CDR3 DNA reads TGTGCCAGCAGTTTAACCCCGGGACAGGGTGTCGGGCAGTACTTC.

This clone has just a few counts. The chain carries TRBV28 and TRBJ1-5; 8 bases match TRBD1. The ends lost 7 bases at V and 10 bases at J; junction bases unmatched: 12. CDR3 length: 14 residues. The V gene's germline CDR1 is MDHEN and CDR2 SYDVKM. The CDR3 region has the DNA TGTGCCAGCAATACCAGGAACAGGGGGGACCCCCAGCATTTT. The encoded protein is CASNTRNRGDPQHF.

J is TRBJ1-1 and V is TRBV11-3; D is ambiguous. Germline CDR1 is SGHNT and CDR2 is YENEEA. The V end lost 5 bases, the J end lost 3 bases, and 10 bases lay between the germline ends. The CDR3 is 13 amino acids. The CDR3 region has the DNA TGTGCCAGCAGCCGAGGGAGGGACACTGAAGCTTTCTTT. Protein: CASSRGRDTEAFF. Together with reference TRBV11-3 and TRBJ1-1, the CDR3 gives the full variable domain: EAGVVQSPRYKIIEKKQPVAFWCNPISGHNTLYWYLQNLGQGPELLIRYENEEAVDDSQLPKDRFSAERLKGVDSTLKIQPAELGDSAVYLCASSRGRDTEAFFGQGTRLTVV.

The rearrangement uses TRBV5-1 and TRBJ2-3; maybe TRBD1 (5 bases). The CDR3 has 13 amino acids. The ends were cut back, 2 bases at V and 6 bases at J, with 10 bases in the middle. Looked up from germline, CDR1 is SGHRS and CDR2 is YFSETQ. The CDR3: CASSFGHPDTQYF. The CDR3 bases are TGCGCCAGCAGCTTTGGACATCCGGATACGCAGTATTTT. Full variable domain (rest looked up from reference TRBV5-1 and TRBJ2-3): KAGVTQTPRYLIKTRGQQVTLSCSPISGHRSVSWYQQTPGQGLQFLFEYFSETQRNKGNFPGRFSGRQFSNSRSEMNVSTLELGDSALYLCASSFGHPDTQYFGPGTRLTVL.

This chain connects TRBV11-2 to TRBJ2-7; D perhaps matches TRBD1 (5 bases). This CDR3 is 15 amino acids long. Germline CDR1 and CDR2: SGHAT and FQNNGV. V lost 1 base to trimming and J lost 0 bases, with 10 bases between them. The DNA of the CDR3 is TGTGCCAGCAGCTTAGCTCAGGGTATCTCCTACGAGCAGTACTTC. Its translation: CASSLAQGISYEQYF.

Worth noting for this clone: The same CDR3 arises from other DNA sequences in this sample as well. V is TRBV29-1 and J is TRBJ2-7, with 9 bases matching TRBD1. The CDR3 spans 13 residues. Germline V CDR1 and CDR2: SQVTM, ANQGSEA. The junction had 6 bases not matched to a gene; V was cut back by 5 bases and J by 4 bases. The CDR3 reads CSVPGQGEYEQYF. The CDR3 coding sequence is TGCAGCGTTCCGGGACAGGGCGAGTACGAGCAGTACTTC.

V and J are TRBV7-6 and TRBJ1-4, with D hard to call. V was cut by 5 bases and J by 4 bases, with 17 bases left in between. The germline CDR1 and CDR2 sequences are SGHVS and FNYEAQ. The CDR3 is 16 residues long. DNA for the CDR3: TGTGCCAGCAGCCCTAGGATCGGTGAGCTTAATGAAAAACTGTTTTTT. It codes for CASSPRIGELNEKLFF.

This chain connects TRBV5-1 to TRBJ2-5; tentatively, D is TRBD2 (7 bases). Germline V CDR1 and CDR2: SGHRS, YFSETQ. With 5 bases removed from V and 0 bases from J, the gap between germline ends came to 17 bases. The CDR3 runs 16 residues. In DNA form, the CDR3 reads TGCGCCAGCAGTCCAAGGGGGGGGACCTACCAAGAGACCCAGTACTTC. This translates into CASSPRGGTYQETQYF.

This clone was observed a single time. The CDR3 loop reads CASSLGGGNEKLFF. For the CDR3, the DNA is TGCGCCAGCAGCTTGGGAGGAGGAAATGAAAAACTGTTTTTT. V gene TRBV5-1 combines with J gene TRBJ1-4; D uncertain. CDR1 is SGHRS and CDR2 is YFSETQ in the germline V gene. V was shortened by 0 bases and J by 5 bases, with 8 bases between the two germline ends. The CDR3 runs 14 residues.

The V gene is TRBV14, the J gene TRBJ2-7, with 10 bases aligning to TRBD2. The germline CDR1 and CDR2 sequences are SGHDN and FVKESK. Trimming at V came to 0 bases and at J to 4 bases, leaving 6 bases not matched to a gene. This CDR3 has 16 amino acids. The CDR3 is CASSQDQLAGRYEQYF. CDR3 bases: TGTGCCAGCAGCCAAGATCAACTAGCGGGAAGATACGAGCAGTACTTC.

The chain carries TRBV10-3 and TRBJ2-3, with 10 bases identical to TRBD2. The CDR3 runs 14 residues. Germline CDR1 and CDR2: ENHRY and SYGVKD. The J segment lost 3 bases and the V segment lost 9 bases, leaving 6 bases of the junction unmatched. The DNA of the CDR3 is TGTGCCATTCAGCGGGAGGGCAGAACAGATACGCAGTATTTT. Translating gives CAIQREGRTDTQYF.

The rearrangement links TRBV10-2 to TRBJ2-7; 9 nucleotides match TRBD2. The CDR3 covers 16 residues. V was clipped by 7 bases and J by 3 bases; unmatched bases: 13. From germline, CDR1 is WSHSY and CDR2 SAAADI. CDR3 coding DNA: TGCGCCAGCATGAGAGGGGGGAGCGGGGGGATCTACGAGCAGTACTTC. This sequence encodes CASMRGGSGGIYEQYF.

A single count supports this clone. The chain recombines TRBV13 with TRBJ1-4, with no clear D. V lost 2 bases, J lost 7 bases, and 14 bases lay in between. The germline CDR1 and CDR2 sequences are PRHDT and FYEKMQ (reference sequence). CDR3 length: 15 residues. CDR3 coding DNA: TGTGCCAGCAGCTTATTTGTGGTTGGGAGTGAAAAACTGTTTTTT. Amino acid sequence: CASSLFVVGSEKLFF. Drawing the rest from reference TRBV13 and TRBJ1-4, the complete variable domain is AAGVIQSPRHLIKEKRETATLKCYPIPRHDTVYWYQQGPGQDPQFLISFYEKMQSDKGSIPDRFSAQQFSDYHSELNMSSLELGDSALYFCASSLFVVGSEKLFFGSGTQLSVL.

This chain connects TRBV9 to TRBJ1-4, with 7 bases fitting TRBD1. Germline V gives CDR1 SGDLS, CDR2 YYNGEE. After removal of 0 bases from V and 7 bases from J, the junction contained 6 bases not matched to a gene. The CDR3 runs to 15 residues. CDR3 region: CASSVAQGVSEKLFF. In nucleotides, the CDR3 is TGTGCCAGCAGCGTAGCGCAGGGGGTTAGTGAAAAACTGTTTTTT.

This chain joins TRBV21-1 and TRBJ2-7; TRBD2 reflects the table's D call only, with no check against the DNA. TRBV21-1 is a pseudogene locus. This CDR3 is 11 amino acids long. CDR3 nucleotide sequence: TGTGCCAGCACTCAGCTCGGGGAGCAGTACTTC. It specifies CASTQLGEQYF.

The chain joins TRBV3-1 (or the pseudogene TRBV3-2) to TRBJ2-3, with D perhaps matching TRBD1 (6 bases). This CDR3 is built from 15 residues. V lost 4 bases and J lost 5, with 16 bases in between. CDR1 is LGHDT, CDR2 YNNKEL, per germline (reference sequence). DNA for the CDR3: TGTGCCAGCAGCCTCCAACAGGGTTTGGGAGATACGCAGTATTTT. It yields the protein CASSLQQGLGDTQYF.

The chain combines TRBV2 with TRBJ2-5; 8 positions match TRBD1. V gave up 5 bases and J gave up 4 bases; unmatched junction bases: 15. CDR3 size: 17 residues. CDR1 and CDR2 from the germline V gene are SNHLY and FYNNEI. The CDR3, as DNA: TGTGCCAGCAGTCAAAATCGAAGGTGGCAGGGGGCAGAGACCCAGTACTTC. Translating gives CASSQNRRWQGAETQYF.